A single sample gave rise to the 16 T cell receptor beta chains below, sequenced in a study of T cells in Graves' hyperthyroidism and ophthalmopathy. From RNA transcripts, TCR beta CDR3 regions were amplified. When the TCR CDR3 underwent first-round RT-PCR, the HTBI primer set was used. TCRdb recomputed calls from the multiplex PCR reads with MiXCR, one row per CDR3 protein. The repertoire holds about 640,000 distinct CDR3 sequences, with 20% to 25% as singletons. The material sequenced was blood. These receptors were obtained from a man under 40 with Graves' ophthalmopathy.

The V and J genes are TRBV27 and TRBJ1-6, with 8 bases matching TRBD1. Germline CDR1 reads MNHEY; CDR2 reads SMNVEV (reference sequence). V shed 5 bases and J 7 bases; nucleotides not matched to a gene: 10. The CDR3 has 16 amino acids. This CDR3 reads CASSPRQGTLNSPLHF. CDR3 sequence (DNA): TGTGCCAGCAGTCCCCGACAGGGGACCCTGAATTCACCCCTCCACTTT.

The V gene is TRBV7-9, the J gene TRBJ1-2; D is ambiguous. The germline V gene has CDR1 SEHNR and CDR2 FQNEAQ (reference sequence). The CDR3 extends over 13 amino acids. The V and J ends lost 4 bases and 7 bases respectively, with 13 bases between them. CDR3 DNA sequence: TGTGCCAGCAGCTCCGATGGCTTCGCTGGCTACACCTTC. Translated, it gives CASSSDGFAGYTF.

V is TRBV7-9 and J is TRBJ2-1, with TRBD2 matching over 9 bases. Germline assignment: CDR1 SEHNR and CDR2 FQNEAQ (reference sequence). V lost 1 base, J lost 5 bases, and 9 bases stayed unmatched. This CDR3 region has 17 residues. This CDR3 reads CASSLEATSGFNNEQFF. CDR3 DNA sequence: TGTGCCAGCAGCTTAGAAGCCACTAGCGGGTTCAACAATGAGCAGTTCTTC.

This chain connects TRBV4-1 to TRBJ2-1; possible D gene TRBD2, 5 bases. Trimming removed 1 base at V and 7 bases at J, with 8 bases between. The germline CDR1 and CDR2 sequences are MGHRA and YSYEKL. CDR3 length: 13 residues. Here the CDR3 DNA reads TGCGCCAGCAGCCAAGGGACTGAAAATGAGCAGTTCTTC. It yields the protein CASSQGTENEQFF.

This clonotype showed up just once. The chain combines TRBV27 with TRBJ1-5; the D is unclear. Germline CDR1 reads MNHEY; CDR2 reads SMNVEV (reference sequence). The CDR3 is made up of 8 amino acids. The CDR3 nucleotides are TGTGTGAAGGGGCCCCAGCATTTT. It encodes CVKGPQHF.

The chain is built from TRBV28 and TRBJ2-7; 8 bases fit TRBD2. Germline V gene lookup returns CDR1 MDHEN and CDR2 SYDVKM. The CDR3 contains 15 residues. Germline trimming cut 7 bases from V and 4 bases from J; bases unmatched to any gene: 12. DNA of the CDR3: TGTGCCAGCAATGTTGGGGGGTCGGGAGGGTACGAGCAGTACTTC. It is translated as CASNVGGSGGYEQYF.

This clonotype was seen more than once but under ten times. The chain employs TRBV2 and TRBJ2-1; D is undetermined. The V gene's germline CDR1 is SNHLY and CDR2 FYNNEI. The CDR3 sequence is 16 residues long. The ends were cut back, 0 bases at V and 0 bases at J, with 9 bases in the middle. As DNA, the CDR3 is TGTGCCAGCAGTGAAGCGCAGTTGAACTCCTACAATGAGCAGTTCTTC. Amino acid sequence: CASSEAQLNSYNEQFF.

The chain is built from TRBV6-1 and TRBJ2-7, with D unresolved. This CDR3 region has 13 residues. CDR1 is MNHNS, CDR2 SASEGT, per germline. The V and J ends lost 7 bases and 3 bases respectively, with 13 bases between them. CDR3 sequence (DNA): TGTGCCAGCACGATCGGGCCCCTCTACGAGCAGTACTTC. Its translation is CASTIGPLYEQYF.

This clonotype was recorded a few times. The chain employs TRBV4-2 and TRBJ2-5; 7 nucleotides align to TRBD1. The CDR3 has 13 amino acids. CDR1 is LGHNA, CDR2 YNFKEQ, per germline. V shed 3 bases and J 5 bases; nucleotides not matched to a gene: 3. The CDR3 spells CASSQGTEETQYF. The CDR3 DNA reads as TGTGCCAGCAGCCAGGGGACAGAGGAGACCCAGTACTTC.

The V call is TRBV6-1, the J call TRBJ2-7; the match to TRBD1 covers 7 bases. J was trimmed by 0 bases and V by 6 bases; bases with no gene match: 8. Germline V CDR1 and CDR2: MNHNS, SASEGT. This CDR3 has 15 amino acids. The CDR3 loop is CASSNLRQGSYEQYF. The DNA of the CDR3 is TGTGCCAGCAGCAATCTCCGACAGGGCTCCTACGAGCAGTACTTC.

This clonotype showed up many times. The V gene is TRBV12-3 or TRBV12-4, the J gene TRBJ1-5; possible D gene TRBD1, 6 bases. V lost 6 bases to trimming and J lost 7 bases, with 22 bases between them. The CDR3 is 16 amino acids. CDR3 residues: CASSPALQGRKQPQHF. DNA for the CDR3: TGTGCCAGCAGCCCAGCATTACAGGGTCGTAAGCAGCCCCAGCATTTT.

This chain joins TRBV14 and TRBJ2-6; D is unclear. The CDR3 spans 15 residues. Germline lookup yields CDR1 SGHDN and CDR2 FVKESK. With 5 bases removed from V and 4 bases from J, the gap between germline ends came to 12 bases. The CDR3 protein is CASSVVMSGANVLTF. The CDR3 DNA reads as TGTGCCAGCAGCGTAGTAATGTCCGGGGCCAACGTCCTGACTTTC. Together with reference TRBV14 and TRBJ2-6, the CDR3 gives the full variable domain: EAGVTQFPSHSVIEKGQTVTLRCDPISGHDNLYWYRRVMGKEIKFLLHFVKESKQDESGMPNNRFLAERTGGTYSTLKVQPAELEDSGVYFCASSVVMSGANVLTFGAGSRLTVL.

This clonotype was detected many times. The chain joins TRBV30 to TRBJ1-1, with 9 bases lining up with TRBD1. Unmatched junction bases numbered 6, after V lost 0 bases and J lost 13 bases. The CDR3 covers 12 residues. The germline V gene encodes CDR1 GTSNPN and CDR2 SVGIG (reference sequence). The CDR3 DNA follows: TGTGCCTGGAGTGTACAGGGGGCCGAGGTTTTCTTT. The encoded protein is CAWSVQGAEVFF.

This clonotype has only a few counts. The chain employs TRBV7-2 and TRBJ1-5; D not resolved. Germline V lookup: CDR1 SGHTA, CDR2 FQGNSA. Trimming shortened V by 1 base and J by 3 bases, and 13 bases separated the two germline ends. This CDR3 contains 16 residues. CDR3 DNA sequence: TGTGCCAGCAGCTTAGGACCCATTGCGATCAATCAGCCCCAGCATTTT. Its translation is CASSLGPIAINQPQHF.

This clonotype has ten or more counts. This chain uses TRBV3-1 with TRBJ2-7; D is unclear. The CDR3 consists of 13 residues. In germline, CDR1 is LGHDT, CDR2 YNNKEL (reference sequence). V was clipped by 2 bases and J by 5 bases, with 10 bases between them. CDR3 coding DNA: TGTGCCAGCAGCCAACTGGCTCGGCACGAGCAGTACTTC. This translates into CASSQLARHEQYF.

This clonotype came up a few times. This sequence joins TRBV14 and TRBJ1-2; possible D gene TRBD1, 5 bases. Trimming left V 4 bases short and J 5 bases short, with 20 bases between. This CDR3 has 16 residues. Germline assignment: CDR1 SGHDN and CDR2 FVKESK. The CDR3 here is CASSRVVDSISYGYTF. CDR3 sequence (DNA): TGTGCCAGCAGCCGGGTGGTCGACAGCATCTCATATGGCTACACCTTC.